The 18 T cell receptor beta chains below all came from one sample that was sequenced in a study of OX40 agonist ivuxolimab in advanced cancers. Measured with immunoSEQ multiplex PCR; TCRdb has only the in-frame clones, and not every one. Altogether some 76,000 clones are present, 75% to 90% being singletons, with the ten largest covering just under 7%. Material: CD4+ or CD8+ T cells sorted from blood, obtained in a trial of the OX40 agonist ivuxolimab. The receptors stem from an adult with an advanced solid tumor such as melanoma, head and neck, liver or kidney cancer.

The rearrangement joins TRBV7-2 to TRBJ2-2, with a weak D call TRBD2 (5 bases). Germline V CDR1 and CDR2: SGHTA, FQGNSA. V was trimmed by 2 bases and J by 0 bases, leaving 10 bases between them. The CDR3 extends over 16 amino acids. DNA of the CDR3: TGTGCCAGCAGCTTACCTGACTATACGAACACCGGGGAGCTGTTTTTT. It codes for CASSLPDYTNTGELFF.

The CDR3, as DNA: TGTGCCTGGTTCGGTCCGGGACTAGTAATCAATGAGCAGTTCTTC. Residues: CAWFGPGLVINEQFF. The chain has TRBV30 and TRBJ2-1, with 8 bases fitting TRBD2. Germline-derived CDR1 and CDR2 are GTSNPN and SVGIG (reference sequence). The CDR3 loop spans 15 amino acids. Unmatched junction bases numbered 12, after V lost 5 bases and J lost 6 bases.

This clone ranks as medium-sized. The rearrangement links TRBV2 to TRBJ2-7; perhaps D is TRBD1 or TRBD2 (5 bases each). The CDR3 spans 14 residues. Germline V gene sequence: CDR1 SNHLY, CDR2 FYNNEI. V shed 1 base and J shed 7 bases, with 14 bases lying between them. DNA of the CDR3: TGTGCCAGCAGTGAAGTGGTTGGGGGTTGGGAGCAGTACTTC. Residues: CASSEVVGGWEQYF.

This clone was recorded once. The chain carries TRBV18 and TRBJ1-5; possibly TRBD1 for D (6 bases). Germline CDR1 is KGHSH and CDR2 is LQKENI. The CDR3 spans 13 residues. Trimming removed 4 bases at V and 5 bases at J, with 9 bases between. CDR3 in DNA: TGTGCCAGCTCACAAGGGGGGGATCAGCCCCAGCATTTT. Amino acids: CASSQGGDQPQHF.

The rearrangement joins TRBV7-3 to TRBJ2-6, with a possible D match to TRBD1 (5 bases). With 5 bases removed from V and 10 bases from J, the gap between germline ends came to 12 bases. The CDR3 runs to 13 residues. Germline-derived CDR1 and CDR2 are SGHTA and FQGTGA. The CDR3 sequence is CASSLNYRNVLTF. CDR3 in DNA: TGTGCCAGCAGCCTCAACTACAGGAACGTCCTGACTTTC. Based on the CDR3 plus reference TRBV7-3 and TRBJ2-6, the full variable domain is GAGVSQTPSNKVTEKGKYVELRCDPISGHTALYWYRQSLGQGPEFLIYFQGTGAADDSGLPNDRFFAVRPEGSVSTLKIQRTERGDSAVYLCASSLNYRNVLTFGAGSRLTVL.

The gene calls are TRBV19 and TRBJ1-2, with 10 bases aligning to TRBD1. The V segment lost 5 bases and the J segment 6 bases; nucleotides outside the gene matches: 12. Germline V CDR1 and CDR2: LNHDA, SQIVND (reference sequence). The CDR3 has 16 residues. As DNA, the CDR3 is TGTGCCAGTAGTCCATTGGAGACAGGGGGCGTGGATGGCTACACCTTC. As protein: CASSPLETGGVDGYTF.

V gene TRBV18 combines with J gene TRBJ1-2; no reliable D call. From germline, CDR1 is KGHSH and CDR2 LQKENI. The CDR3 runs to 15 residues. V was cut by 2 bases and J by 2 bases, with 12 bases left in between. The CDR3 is CASSPGFIQNYGYTF. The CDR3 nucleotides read TGTGCCAGCTCACCAGGTTTTATACAGAACTATGGCTACACCTTC.

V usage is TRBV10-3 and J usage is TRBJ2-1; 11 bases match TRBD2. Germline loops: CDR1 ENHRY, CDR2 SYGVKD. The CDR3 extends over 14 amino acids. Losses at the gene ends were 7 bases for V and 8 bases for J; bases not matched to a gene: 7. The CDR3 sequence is CAIKETSGIHEQFF. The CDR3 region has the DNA TGTGCCATCAAGGAGACTAGCGGGATCCATGAGCAGTTCTTC.

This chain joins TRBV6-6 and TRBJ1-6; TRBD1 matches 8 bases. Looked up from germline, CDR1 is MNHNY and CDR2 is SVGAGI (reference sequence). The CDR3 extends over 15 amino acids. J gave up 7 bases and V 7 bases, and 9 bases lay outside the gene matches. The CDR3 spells CASILADRENSPLHF. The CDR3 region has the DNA TGTGCCAGCATCCTGGCGGACAGGGAAAATTCACCCCTCCACTTT.

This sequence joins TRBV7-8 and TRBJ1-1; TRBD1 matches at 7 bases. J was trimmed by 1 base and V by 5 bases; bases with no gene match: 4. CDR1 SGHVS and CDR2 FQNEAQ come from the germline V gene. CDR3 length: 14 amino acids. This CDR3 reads CASSTRQGNTEAFF. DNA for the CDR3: TGTGCCAGCAGCACTCGACAGGGGAACACTGAAGCTTTCTTT.

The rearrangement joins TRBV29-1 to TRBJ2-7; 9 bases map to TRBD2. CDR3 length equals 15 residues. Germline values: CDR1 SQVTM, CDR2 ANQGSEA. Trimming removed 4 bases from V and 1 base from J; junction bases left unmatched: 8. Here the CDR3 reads CSVVPLREGSYEQYF. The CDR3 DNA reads TGCAGCGTTGTTCCCCTGCGGGAGGGTTCCTACGAGCAGTACTTC.

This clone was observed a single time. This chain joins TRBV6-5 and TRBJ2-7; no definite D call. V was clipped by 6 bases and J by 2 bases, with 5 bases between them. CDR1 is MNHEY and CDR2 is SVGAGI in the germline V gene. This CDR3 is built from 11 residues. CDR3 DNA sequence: TGTGCCAGCAGCCCCGCCTACGAGCAGTACTTC. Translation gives CASSPAYEQYF.

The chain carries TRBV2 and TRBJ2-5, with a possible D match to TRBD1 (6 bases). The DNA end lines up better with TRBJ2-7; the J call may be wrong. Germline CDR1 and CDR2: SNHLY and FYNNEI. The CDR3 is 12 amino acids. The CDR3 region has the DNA TGTGCCAGCAGTCCGACAGGACACGAGCAGTACTTC. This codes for CASSPTGHEQYF.

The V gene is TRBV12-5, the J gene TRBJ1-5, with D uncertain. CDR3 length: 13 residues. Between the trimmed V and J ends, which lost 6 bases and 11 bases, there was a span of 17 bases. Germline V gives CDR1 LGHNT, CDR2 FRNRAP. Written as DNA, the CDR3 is TGTGCTAGTGGCGCAGAAGCCGGGAGAGCCCAGCATTTT. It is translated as CASGAEAGRAQHF. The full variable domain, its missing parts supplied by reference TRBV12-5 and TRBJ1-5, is DARVTQTPRHKVTEMGQEVTMRCQPILGHNTVFWYRQTMMQGLELLAYFRNRAPLDDSGMPKDRFSAEMPDATLATLKIQPSEPRDSAVYFCASGAEAGRAQHFGDGTRLSIL.

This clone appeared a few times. The CDR3 DNA reads TGCGCCAGCAGCTTGGGAATGCAGGGGGATGGCTACACCTTC. This encodes CASSLGMQGDGYTF. This chain connects TRBV5-1 to TRBJ1-2; TRBD1 matches at 7 bases. CDR3 size: 14 residues. CDR1 SGHRS and CDR2 YFSETQ come from the germline V gene. V lost 0 bases, J lost 6 bases, and 5 bases stayed unmatched.

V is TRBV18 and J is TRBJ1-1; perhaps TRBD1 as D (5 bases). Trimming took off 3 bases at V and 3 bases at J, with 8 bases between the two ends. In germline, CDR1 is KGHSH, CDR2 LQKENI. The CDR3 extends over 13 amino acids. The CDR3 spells CASSPQGYTEAFF. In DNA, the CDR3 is TGTGCCAGCTCACCCCAGGGCTACACTGAAGCTTTCTTT.

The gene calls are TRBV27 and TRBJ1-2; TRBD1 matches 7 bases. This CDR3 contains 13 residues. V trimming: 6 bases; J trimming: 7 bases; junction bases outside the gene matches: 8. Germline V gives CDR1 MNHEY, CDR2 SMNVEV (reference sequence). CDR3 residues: CASRINRDSGYTF. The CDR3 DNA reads TGTGCCAGCAGGATTAACCGGGACAGTGGCTACACCTTC.

This CDR3 is CASSLYVDRAAEKLFF. In nucleotides, the CDR3 is TGTGCCAGCAGCTTATACGTGGACAGGGCGGCAGAAAAACTGTTTTTT. V usage is TRBV11-2 and J usage is TRBJ1-4; TRBD1 aligns across 8 bases. J was trimmed by 8 bases and V by 2 bases; bases with no gene match: 10. The CDR3 spans 16 residues. Germline V gene data show CDR1 as SGHAT and CDR2 as FQNNGV.